The next 24 T cell receptor beta chains were all read from a single sample in a study of blood T cell repertoires in COVID-19. Profiling relied on immunoSEQ multiplex PCR, and the TCRdb table lists in-frame clones only, not all of them. The sample consists of 300,000 or so clones, about 87% of them appearing once. Material for sequencing was peripheral blood. These receptors were obtained from a man aged 65 to 85 with acute or convalescent COVID-19.

This chain joins TRBV10-3 and TRBJ2-7; 8 positions agree with TRBD1. This CDR3 has 14 amino acids. CDR1 and CDR2 (germline): ENHRY, SYGVKD. With V trimmed by 5 bases and J by 5 bases, 8 bases remained unmatched. In nucleotides, the CDR3 is TGTGCCATCAGTCGGCGACAGGGGATCCACGAGCAGTACTTC. This gives the protein CAISRRQGIHEQYF.

The genes are TRBV28 and TRBJ1-3; 8 bases map to TRBD1. The junction had 9 bases not matched to a gene; V was cut back by 5 bases and J by 9 bases. Germline CDR1 MDHEN, CDR2 SYDVKM. This CDR3 is 14 amino acids long. For the CDR3, the DNA is TGTGCCAGCAGTCCAGGGGGCCTCGTGCGCACCATATATTTT. This sequence encodes CASSPGGLVRTIYF.

This clone was counted a single time. The chain is built from TRBV2 and TRBJ2-7, with 7 bases aligning to TRBD2. The germline CDR1 and CDR2 sequences are SNHLY and FYNNEI. The V segment lost 7 bases and the J segment 3 bases; nucleotides outside the gene matches: 9. The CDR3 totals 14 residues. CDR3 coding DNA: TGTGCCAGCACCGGGAGGCCTGGGGGCTACGAGCAGTACTTC. Its translation: CASTGRPGGYEQYF. Full variable domain (remainder filled in from reference TRBV2 and TRBJ2-7): EPEVTQTPSHQVTQMGQEVILRCVPISNHLYFYWYRQILGQKVEFLVSFYNNEISEKSEIFDDQFSVERPDGSNFTLKIRSTKLEDSAMYFCASTGRPGGYEQYFGPGTRLTVT.

Only a few counts were recorded for this clone. DNA for the CDR3: TGTGCCAGCAGCTTAGCGGCAGGGCTGGTAAATCAGCCCCAGCATTTT. Its translation is CASSLAAGLVNQPQHF. The chain uses TRBV7-8 and TRBJ1-5, with D possibly being TRBD1 (5 bases). Germline CDR1 is SGHVS and CDR2 is FQNEAQ. The CDR3 extends over 16 amino acids. The germline V and J ends were trimmed by 0 bases and 4 bases, with 13 bases remaining between them.

Notes on this clone: One junction end does not reproduce the germline sequence, and a read error may be involved. The V gene is TRBV27, the J gene TRBJ2-5, with 10 bases identical to TRBD2. Germline V gene sequence: CDR1 MNHEY, CDR2 SMNVEV (reference sequence). CDR3 length: 17 amino acids. Here the CDR3 reads CATSRWGKLAGSETQYF. For the CDR3, the DNA is TGTGCCACCAGTAGGTGGGGTAAACTAGCGGGATCTGAGACCCAGTACTTC.

The chain employs TRBV4-3 and TRBJ2-3; 8 bases match TRBD2. This CDR3 has 16 amino acids. V lost 0 bases and J lost 7; bases outside the gene matches: 9. Germline assignment: CDR1 LGHNA and CDR2 YSLEER. Written as DNA, the CDR3 is TGCGCCAGCAGCCAAGATTTGGGCGGGGGGCCAAATACGCAGTATTTT. Protein sequence: CASSQDLGGGPNTQYF.

The rearrangement uses TRBV5-4 and TRBJ1-1; D possibly corresponds to TRBD1 (5 bases). Germline values: CDR1 SGHNT, CDR2 YYREEE (reference sequence). The germline V and J ends were trimmed by 4 bases and 1 base, with 11 bases remaining between them. CDR3 length equals 14 residues. The CDR3 sequence: CASSRDSRNTEAFF. The CDR3 coding sequence is TGTGCCAGCAGCCGCGACAGTAGGAACACTGAAGCTTTCTTT.

The chain recombines TRBV10-3 with TRBJ1-5; D is unclear. The CDR3 totals 15 residues. Germline CDR1 is ENHRY and CDR2 is SYGVKD. Trimming shortened V by 0 bases and J by 2 bases, and 8 bases separated the two germline ends. The CDR3 region is CAISESRGGNQPQHF. CDR3 in DNA: TGTGCCATCAGTGAGTCGCGGGGTGGCAATCAGCCCCAGCATTTT.

The gene calls are TRBV30 and TRBJ1-1; the D is unclear. The CDR3 runs 12 residues. Germline-derived CDR1 and CDR2 are GTSNPN and SVGIG (reference sequence). V lost 4 bases and J lost 3, with 9 bases in between. CDR3 nucleotide sequence: TGTGCCTGGAACCGAGTATACACTGAAGCTTTCTTT. It translates to CAWNRVYTEAFF.

A word on this clone: The same CDR3 also results from other DNA sequences found in this sample. The chain links TRBV7-2 to TRBJ2-7; maybe TRBD1 (6 bases). Per the germline V gene, CDR1 is SGHTA and CDR2 is FQGNSA. Trimming shortened V by 0 bases and J by 2 bases, and 8 bases separated the two germline ends. The CDR3 is 14 residues long. The DNA for the CDR3 is TGTGCCAGCAGCTTAGCAGGGGGAACCTACGAGCAGTACTTC. Encoded protein: CASSLAGGTYEQYF.

On this clone: At one end, the junction sequence differs from germline, possibly due to a read error. This chain connects TRBV5-1 to TRBJ1-2, with TRBD1 matching over 7 bases. The CDR3 is 14 amino acids. Germline V lookup: CDR1 SGHRS, CDR2 YFSETQ. DNA of the CDR3: TGCGCCAGCAGCTTGGCCCCGGGACAGAGCAGCACCTCCTTC. Translation: CASSLAPGQSSTSF.

V gene TRBV3-1 (or the pseudogene TRBV3-2) combines with J gene TRBJ2-3; 10 positions match TRBD2. CDR3 length: 15 residues. Germline assignment: CDR1 LGHDT and CDR2 YNNKEL (reference sequence). V gave up 3 bases and J gave up 3 bases; unmatched junction bases: 3. The CDR3 DNA follows: TGTGCCAGCAGCCACCTTAGCGGGAGGACAGATACGCAGTATTTT. Amino acids: CASSHLSGRTDTQYF.

This clone was detected once. This chain uses TRBV29-1 with TRBJ1-3; weak D call: TRBD1 (6 bases). Germline V lookup: CDR1 SQVTM, CDR2 ANQGSEA. This CDR3 has 16 residues. V was pared by 2 bases and J by 2 bases, with 16 bases between. The CDR3 DNA reads as TGCAGCGTTGAACCCTTATTAGGGGGTCCTGGAAACACCATATATTTT. Residues: CSVEPLLGGPGNTIYF.

The chain is built from TRBV7-2 and TRBJ2-1, with no clear D. Looked up from germline, CDR1 is SGHTA and CDR2 is FQGNSA. Trimming cost V 2 bases and J 8 bases, with 7 bases left between them. The CDR3 totals 12 residues. CDR3 amino acids: CASSLIGYEQFF. CDR3 bases: TGTGCCAGCAGCTTAATTGGCTATGAGCAGTTCTTC.

This chain links TRBV5-1 with TRBJ1-5, with 9 nucleotides matching TRBD1. The CDR3 is made up of 14 amino acids. The trim removed 3 bases at V and 2 bases at J, leaving 0 bases unmatched. Germline CDR1 reads SGHRS; CDR2 reads YFSETQ. CDR3 loop: CASSWDRGNQPQHF. The CDR3 DNA reads TGCGCCAGCAGCTGGGACAGGGGCAATCAGCCCCAGCATTTT.

The rearrangement links TRBV5-1 to TRBJ1-2; possibly TRBD1 for D (5 bases). Trimming removed 3 bases at V and 0 bases at J, with 9 bases between. The CDR3 is made up of 14 amino acids. Germline V CDR1 and CDR2: SGHRS, YFSETQ. The DNA of the CDR3 is TGCGCCAGCAGCTCATCGACAGCTAACTATGGCTACACCTTC. Its protein product is CASSSSTANYGYTF.

The genes are TRBV19 and TRBJ1-6, with no clear D. Between the trimmed V and J ends, which lost 5 bases and 7 bases, there was a span of 9 bases. CDR3 length: 13 residues. Germline CDR1 is LNHDA and CDR2 is SQIVND (reference sequence). CDR3 protein: CASSARGNSPLHF. For the CDR3, the DNA is TGTGCCAGTAGTGCTCGCGGGAATTCACCCCTCCACTTT.

This clone came up a few times. This rearrangement joins TRBV5-1 to TRBJ1-1; a possible D gene is TRBD1 (6 bases). CDR3 length: 16 amino acids. The V end lost 0 bases, the J end lost 6 bases, and 18 bases lay between the germline ends. Germline lookup yields CDR1 SGHRS and CDR2 YFSETQ. The DNA for the CDR3 is TGCGCCAGCAGCTTGGGTGAGCAGGGGAAGGGCGCTGAAGCTTTCTTT. It is translated as CASSLGEQGKGAEAFF.

The genes are TRBV7-2 and TRBJ1-4; possible D gene TRBD1, 5 bases. V lost 5 bases to trimming and J lost 6 bases, with 13 bases between them. The CDR3 consists of 14 residues. The germline gives CDR1 SGHTA, CDR2 FQGNSA. The CDR3 bases are TGTGCCAGCAGCACCCAGGGTTACTATGAAAAACTGTTTTTT. Its protein product is CASSTQGYYEKLFF.

This clone was observed once. The rearrangement joins TRBV19 to TRBJ2-2; 9 bases fit TRBD2. The J segment lost 6 bases and the V segment lost 1 base, leaving 9 bases of the junction unmatched. CDR1 and CDR2 (germline): LNHDA, SQIVND (reference sequence). The CDR3 consists of 17 residues. The CDR3 DNA follows: TGTGCCAGTAGTATAGCCCCGGGACTAGCCCGGTCCGGGGAGCTGTTTTTT. Its protein product is CASSIAPGLARSGELFF.

J is TRBJ1-1 and V is TRBV7-9; tentatively, D is TRBD1 (6 bases). From germline, CDR1 is SEHNR and CDR2 FQNEAQ (reference sequence). This CDR3 region has 14 residues. With 8 bases removed from V and 3 bases from J, the gap between germline ends came to 16 bases. CDR3 DNA: TGTGCCAGCGGGGAGCGGGGGGCTGACACTGAAGCTTTCTTT. As protein: CASGERGADTEAFF. Using reference TRBV7-9 and TRBJ1-1 for the parts outside the CDR3, the full variable domain is DTGVSQNPRHKITKRGQNVTFRCDPISEHNRLYWYRQTLGQGPEFLTYFQNEAQLEKSRLLSDRFSAERPKGSFSTLEIQRTEQGDSAMYLCASGERGADTEAFFGQGTRLTVV.

This clone showed up just a few times. The chain combines TRBV6-6 with TRBJ2-7; TRBD2 aligns across 10 bases. J was trimmed by 7 bases and V by 8 bases; bases with no gene match: 8. Germline assignment: CDR1 MNHNY and CDR2 SVGAGI (reference sequence). The CDR3 is 13 residues long. The CDR3: CASGAGGIREQYF. The CDR3 DNA reads as TGTGCCAGCGGAGCGGGAGGGATCAGGGAGCAGTACTTC.

This rearrangement joins TRBV28 to TRBJ2-1; D is perhaps TRBD2 (5 bases). Trimming stripped 5 bases from V and 0 bases from J, with 11 bases between. Germline loops: CDR1 MDHEN, CDR2 SYDVKM. CDR3 length: 15 residues. CDR3 nucleotides: TGTGCCAGCAGTCCCACACTAGGCTCCTACAATGAGCAGTTCTTC. This encodes CASSPTLGSYNEQFF.

The chain joins TRBV19 to TRBJ1-1, with TRBD1 identical over 7 bases. The CDR3 is 14 amino acids. Losses at the gene ends were 5 bases for V and 0 bases for J; bases not matched to a gene: 3. From germline, CDR1 is LNHDA and CDR2 SQIVND (reference sequence). The CDR3 sequence: CASSVGTVNTEAFF. In DNA, the CDR3 is TGTGCCAGTAGTGTAGGGACAGTGAACACTGAAGCTTTCTTT. Full variable domain (remainder filled in from reference TRBV19 and TRBJ1-1): DGGITQSPKYLFRKEGQNVTLSCEQNLNHDAMYWYRQDPGQGLRLIYYSQIVNDFQKGDIAEGYSVSREKKESFPLTVTSAQKNPTAFYLCASSVGTVNTEAFFGQGTRLTVV.